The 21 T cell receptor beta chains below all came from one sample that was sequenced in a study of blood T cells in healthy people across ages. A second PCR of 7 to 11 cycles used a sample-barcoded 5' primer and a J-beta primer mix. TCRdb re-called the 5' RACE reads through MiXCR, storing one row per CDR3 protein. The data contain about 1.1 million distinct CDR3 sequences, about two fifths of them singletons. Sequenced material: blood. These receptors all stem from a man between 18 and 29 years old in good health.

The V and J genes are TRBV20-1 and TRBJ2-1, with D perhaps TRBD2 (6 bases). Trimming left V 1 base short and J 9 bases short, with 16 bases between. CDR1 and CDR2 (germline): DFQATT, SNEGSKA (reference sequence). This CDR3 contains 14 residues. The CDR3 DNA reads TGCAGTGCTAGAGGCACAACGGGGGTCATTGAGCAGTTCTTC. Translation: CSARGTTGVIEQFF.

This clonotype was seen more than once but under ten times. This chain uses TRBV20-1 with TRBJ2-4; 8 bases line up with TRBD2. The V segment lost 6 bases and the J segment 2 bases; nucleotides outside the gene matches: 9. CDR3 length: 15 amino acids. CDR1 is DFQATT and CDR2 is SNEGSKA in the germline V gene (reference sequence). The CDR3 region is CSAPPGGGTKNIQYF. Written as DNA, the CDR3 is TGCAGTGCCCCCCCCGGGGGGGGAACCAAAAACATTCAGTACTTC.

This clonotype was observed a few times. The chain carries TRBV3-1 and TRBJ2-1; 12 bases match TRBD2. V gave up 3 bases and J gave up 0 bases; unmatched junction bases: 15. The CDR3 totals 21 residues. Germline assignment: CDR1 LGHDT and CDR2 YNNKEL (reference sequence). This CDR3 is CASSQETGTSGLPSSYNEQFF. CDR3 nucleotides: TGTGCCAGCAGCCAGGAAACCGGGACTAGCGGGCTTCCGAGCTCCTACAATGAGCAGTTCTTC.

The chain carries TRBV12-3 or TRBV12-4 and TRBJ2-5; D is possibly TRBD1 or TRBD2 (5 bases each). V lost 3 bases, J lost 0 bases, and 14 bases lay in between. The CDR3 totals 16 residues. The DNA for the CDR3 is TGTGCCAGCAGTTTCGGGACCTCGCCGTACCAAGAGACCCAGTACTTC. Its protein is CASSFGTSPYQETQYF.

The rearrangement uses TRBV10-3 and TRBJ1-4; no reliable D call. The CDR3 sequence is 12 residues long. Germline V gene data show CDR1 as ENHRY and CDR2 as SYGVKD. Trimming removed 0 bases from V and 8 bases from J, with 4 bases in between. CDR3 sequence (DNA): TGTGCCATCAGTGAGTCAGGAGAAAAACTGTTTTTT. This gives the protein CAISESGEKLFF.

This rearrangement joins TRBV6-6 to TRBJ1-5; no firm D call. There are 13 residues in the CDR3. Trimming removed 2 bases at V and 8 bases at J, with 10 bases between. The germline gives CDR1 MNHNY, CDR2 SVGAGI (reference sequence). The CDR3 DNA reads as TGTGCCAGCAGTTACACCGCCCGGGAGCCCCAGCATTTT. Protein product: CASSYTAREPQHF.

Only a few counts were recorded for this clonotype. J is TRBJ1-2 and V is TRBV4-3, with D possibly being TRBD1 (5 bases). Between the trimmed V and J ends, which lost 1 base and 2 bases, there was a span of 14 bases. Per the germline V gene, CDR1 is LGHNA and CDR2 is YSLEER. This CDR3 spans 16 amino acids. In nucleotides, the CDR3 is TGCGCCAGCAGCCAAGGGGTTTCAGGGAACAACTATGGCTACACCTTC. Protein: CASSQGVSGNNYGYTF.

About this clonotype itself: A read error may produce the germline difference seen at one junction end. The CDR3: CTSSQSYGAEDEKLFF. The DNA of the CDR3 is TGTACCAGCAGCCAGTCCTACGGGGCCGAGGATGAAAAACTGTTTTTT. J is TRBJ1-4 and V is TRBV9; maybe TRBD1 (5 bases). The length of the CDR3 is 16 residues. Germline V gene lookup returns CDR1 SGDLS and CDR2 YYNGEE.

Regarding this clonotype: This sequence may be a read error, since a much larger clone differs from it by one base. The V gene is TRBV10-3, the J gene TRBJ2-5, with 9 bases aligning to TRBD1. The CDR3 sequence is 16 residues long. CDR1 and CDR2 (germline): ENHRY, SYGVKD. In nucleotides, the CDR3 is TGTGTCATCAGTCTCGGGACAGGGTCCAGCCAAGAGACCCAGTACTTC. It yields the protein CVISLGTGSSQETQYF.

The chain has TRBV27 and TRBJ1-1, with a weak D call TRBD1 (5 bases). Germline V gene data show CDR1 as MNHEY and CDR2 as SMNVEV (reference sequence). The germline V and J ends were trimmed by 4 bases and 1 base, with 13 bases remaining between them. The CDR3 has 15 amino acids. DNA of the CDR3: TGTGCCAGCAGTTCTATGACAGCGAGGAACACTGAAGCTTTCTTT. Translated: CASSSMTARNTEAFF.

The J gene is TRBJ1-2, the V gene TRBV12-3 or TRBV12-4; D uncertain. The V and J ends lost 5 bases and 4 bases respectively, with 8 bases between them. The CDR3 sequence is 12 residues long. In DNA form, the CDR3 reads TGTGCCAGCAGTCGACCCGGCTATGGCTACACCTTC. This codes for CASSRPGYGYTF.

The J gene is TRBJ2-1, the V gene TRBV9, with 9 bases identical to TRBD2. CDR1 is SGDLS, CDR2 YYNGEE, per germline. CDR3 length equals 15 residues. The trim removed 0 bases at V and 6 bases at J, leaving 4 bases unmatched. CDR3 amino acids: CASSVVSGGFNEQFF. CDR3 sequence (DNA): TGTGCCAGCAGCGTAGTAAGCGGGGGGTTCAATGAGCAGTTCTTC.

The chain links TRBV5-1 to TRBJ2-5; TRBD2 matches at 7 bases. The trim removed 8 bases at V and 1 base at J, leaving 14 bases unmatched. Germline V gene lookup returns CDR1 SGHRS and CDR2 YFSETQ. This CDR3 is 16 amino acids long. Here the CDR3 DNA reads TGCGCCAGTCGTACCTCGGGCGGGGGATCCCAAGAGACCCAGTACTTC. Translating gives CASRTSGGGSQETQYF. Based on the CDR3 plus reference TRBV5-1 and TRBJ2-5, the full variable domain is KAGVTQTPRYLIKTRGQQVTLSCSPISGHRSVSWYQQTPGQGLQFLFEYFSETQRNKGNFPGRFSGRQFSNSRSEMNVSTLELGDSALYLCASRTSGGGSQETQYFGPGTRLLVL.

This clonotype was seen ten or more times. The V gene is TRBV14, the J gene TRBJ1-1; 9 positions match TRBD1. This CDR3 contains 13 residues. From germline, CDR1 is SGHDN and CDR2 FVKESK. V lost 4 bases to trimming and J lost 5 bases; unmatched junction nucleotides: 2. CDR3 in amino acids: CASSLTGGTEAFF. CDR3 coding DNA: TGTGCCAGCAGCCTGACAGGGGGAACTGAAGCTTTCTTT.

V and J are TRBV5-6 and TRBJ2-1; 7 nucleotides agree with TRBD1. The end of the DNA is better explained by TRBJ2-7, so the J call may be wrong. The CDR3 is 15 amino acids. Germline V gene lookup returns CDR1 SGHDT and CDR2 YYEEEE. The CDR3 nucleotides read TGTGCCAGCAGCTTTTCGACAGGGTCCTACAATGAGCAGTACTTC. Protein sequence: CASSFSTGSYNEQYF.

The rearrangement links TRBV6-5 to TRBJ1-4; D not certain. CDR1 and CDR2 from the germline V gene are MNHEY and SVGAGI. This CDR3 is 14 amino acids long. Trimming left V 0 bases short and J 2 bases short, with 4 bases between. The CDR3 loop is CASSYSGTNEKLFF. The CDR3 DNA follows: TGTGCCAGCAGTTACTCCGGGACTAATGAAAAACTGTTTTTT.

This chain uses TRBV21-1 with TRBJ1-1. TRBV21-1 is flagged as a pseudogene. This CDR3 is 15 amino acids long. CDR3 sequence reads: CASSIRGGMNTEAFF. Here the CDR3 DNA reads TGTGCCAGCAGCATCCGGGGAGGGATGAACACTGAAGCTTTCTTT.

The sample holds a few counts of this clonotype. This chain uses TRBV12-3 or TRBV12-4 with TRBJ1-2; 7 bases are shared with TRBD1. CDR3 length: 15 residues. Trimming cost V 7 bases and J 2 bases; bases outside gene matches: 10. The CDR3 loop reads CASIPSGQFNYGYTF. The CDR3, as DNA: TGTGCCAGCATTCCCTCGGGACAGTTCAACTATGGCTACACCTTC.

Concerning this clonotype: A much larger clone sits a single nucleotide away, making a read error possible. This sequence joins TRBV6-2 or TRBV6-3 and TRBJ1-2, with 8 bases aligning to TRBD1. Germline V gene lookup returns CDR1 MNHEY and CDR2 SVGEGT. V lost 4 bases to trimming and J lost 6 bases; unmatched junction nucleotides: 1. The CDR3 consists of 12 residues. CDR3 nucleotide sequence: TGTGCCAGCAGTTGGACAGGGAATGGCTACACCTTC. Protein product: CASSWTGNGYTF.

The CDR3, as DNA: TGTGCCAGCAGTTTTATAGAGTCGAAGGGCTACACCTTC. Its protein product is CASSFIESKGYTF. The V call is TRBV12-3 or TRBV12-4, the J call TRBJ1-2; D gene ambiguous. Deletions cut 3 bases from V and 8 bases from J, with 13 bases between. CDR3 length: 13 residues.

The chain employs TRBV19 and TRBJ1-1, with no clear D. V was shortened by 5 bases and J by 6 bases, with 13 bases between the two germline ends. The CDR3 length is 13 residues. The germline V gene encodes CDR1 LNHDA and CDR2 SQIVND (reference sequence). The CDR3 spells CASSPVGLSEAFF. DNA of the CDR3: TGTGCCAGTAGTCCGGTCGGGTTGTCTGAAGCTTTCTTT. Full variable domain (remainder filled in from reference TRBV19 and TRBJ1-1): DGGITQSPKYLFRKEGQNVTLSCEQNLNHDAMYWYRQDPGQGLRLIYYSQIVNDFQKGDIAEGYSVSREKKESFPLTVTSAQKNPTAFYLCASSPVGLSEAFFGQGTRLTVV.